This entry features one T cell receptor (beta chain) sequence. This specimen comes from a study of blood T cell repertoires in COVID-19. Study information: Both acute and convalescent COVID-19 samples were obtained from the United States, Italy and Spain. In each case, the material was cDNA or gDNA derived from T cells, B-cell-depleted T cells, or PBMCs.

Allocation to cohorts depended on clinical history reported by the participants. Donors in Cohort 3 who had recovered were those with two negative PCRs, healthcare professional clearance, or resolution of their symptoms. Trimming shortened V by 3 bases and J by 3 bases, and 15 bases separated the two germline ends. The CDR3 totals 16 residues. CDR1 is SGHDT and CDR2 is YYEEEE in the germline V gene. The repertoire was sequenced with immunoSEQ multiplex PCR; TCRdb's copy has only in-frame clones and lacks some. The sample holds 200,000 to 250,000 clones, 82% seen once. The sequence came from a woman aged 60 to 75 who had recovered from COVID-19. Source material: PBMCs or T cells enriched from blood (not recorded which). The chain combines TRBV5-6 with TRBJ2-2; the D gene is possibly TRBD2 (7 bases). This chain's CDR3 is CASSYQAGTYTGELFF. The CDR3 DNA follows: TGTGCCAGCAGCTACCAAGCGGGGACATACACCGGGGAGCTGTTTTTT.